The 13 T cell receptor beta chains below were found in one sample sequenced in a study of blood T cell repertoires in COVID-19. Here immunoSEQ multiplex PCR was the method, and the copy in TCRdb shows in-frame clones only, minus some. This table holds about 82,000 clones, around 80% found once. The sequencing sample was made of peripheral blood. These receptors were taken from a man aged 50 to 60 with active or convalescent COVID-19.

The chain couples TRBV27 to TRBJ2-2; perhaps TRBD1 as D (5 bases). V was cut by 3 bases and J by 6 bases, with 14 bases left in between. Germline V gene data show CDR1 as MNHEY and CDR2 as SMNVEV (reference sequence). The CDR3 runs 15 residues. Here the CDR3 DNA reads TGTGCCAGCAGTTTCATCTCCAGGGAACCCGGGGAGCTGTTTTTT. This gives the protein CASSFISREPGELFF.

The chain recombines TRBV6-5 with TRBJ2-5; 7 bases match TRBD1. Germline V gene data show CDR1 as MNHEY and CDR2 as SVGAGI. The ends lost 9 bases at V and 3 bases at J; junction bases unmatched: 4. The CDR3 consists of 12 residues. The CDR3 nucleotides are TGTGCCAGTAGACAGGGCGAAGAGACCCAGTACTTC. Translating it yields CASRQGEETQYF.

This clone was seen a few times. V usage is TRBV7-2 and J usage is TRBJ2-3; TRBD2 might be the D (6 bases). CDR1 is SGHTA, CDR2 FQGNSA, per germline. V lost 6 bases and J 2 bases, leaving 12 bases between the germline ends. The CDR3 loop spans 14 amino acids. Here the CDR3 reads CASRLAPLTDTQYF. CDR3 DNA: TGTGCCAGCAGACTAGCTCCGCTCACAGATACGCAGTATTTT.

This clone appeared once. This chain links TRBV28 with TRBJ2-1; possible D gene TRBD2, 6 bases. V dropped 7 bases and J dropped 1 base, with 14 bases sitting between them. Germline V CDR1 and CDR2: MDHEN, SYDVKM. The CDR3 consists of 15 residues. Written as DNA, the CDR3 is TGTGCCAGCACCCGCATTGGGGGGTCCTACAATGAGCAGTTCTTC. Translation gives CASTRIGGSYNEQFF.

The chain couples TRBV4-1 to TRBJ2-3, with D possibly matching TRBD2 (6 bases). The germline V gene has CDR1 MGHRA and CDR2 YSYEKL. CDR3 length: 16 residues. V dropped 1 base and J dropped 0 bases, with 11 bases sitting between them. DNA of the CDR3: TGCGCCAGCAGCCAAGTTCGCCGGGGGAGCACAGATACGCAGTATTTT. Its translation: CASSQVRRGSTDTQYF.

This chain uses TRBV24-1 with TRBJ2-5, with D tentatively TRBD2 (6 bases). Germline V CDR1 and CDR2: KGHDR, SFDVKD. V lost 3 bases and J lost 2, with 15 bases in between. The CDR3 loop spans 16 amino acids. The CDR3 bases are TGTGCCACCAGTGATGGGGGAACCGGGGGTCAAGAGACCCAGTACTTC. It encodes CATSDGGTGGQETQYF.

The chain links TRBV7-2 to TRBJ2-7, with D possibly matching TRBD1 (6 bases). The germline V and J ends were trimmed by 5 bases and 2 bases, with 13 bases remaining between them. Germline V gene data show CDR1 as SGHTA and CDR2 as FQGNSA. The CDR3 is 14 amino acids. CDR3 sequence (DNA): TGTGCCAGCAGCCCCAGACAGGAACCCTACGAGCAGTACTTC. It specifies CASSPRQEPYEQYF. The complete variable domain, with remaining parts taken from reference TRBV7-2 and TRBJ2-7, reads GAGVSQSPSNKVTEKGKDVELRCDPISGHTALYWYRQSLGQGLEFLIYFQGNSAPDKSGLPSDRFSAERTGGSVSTLTIQRTQQEDSAVYLCASSPRQEPYEQYFGPGTRLTVT.

Remarks on this clone: Other DNA sequences from this sample encode an identical CDR3 as well. The chain links TRBV10-1 to TRBJ1-6; D is ambiguous. The CDR3 is made up of 14 amino acids. Germline V gene sequence: CDR1 WNHNN, CDR2 SYGVQD (reference sequence). V was clipped by 1 base and J by 8 bases, with 9 bases between them. The CDR3 spells CASSELAGDSPLHF. In DNA, the CDR3 is TGCGCCAGCAGTGAGTTAGCCGGGGATTCACCCCTCCACTTT.

V and J are TRBV4-3 and TRBJ1-6; D is undetermined. This CDR3 spans 15 amino acids. V lost 0 bases and J lost 9, with 12 bases in between. CDR1 and CDR2 (germline): LGHNA, YSLEER. CDR3: CASSQERGVSSPLHF. CDR3 sequence (DNA): TGCGCCAGCAGCCAAGAGCGGGGAGTAAGTTCACCCCTCCACTTT.

Ten or more counts support this clone. The rearrangement links TRBV28 to TRBJ2-7, with 9 bases lining up with TRBD1. This CDR3 has 16 amino acids. With 4 bases clipped from V and 6 bases from J, the junction kept 13 bases outside the gene matches. Germline V gene sequence: CDR1 MDHEN, CDR2 SYDVKM. CDR3 sequence: CASSYRTGAAAFEQYF. CDR3 nucleotides: TGTGCCAGCAGTTACCGGACAGGGGCAGCAGCATTCGAGCAGTACTTC.

The chain carries TRBV6-5 and TRBJ2-3; TRBD2 might be the D (5 bases). Trimming left V 6 bases short and J 0 bases short, with 7 bases between. CDR1 and CDR2 (germline): MNHEY, SVGAGI. This CDR3 comprises 13 residues. The DNA for the CDR3 is TGTGCCAGCAGGGGAGCTAGCACAGATACGCAGTATTTT. It is translated as CASRGASTDTQYF.

This clone showed up just once. V and J are TRBV24-1 and TRBJ2-1, with D maybe TRBD1 (6 bases). The CDR3 runs 14 residues. In germline, CDR1 is KGHDR, CDR2 SFDVKD. Deletions cut 3 bases from V and 9 bases from J, with 14 bases between. The CDR3 protein is CATSDQRTASEQFF. The CDR3 nucleotides read TGTGCCACCAGTGATCAGAGGACAGCAAGTGAGCAGTTCTTC.

The chain uses TRBV7-8 and TRBJ2-7, with 9 bases that match TRBD2. V was pared by 5 bases and J by 6 bases, with 2 bases of the junction left unmatched. The CDR3 contains 12 residues. Germline CDR1 and CDR2: SGHVS and FQNEAQ. Here the CDR3 DNA reads TGTGCCAGCAGCCATAGCGGGAGCGAGCAGTACTTC. Residues: CASSHSGSEQYF.